This passage covers 2 T cell receptor beta chains from one sample sequenced in a study of beta chain features in type 1 diabetes. The sequenced template was cDNA made from the entire isolated RNA. The assay was immunoSEQ multiplex PCR, and TCRdb's table has in-frame clones only and misses some. Of 600,000 to 650,000 clones listed, roughly 16% are singletons. The sample comprised naive CD4+ T cells from blood. Every receptor here comes from a young man in good health.

This clone has more than one count but fewer than ten. The V gene is TRBV4-3, the J gene TRBJ1-6; the D gene is possibly TRBD1 (5 bases). The V gene's germline CDR1 is LGHNA and CDR2 YSLEER. The CDR3 covers 15 residues. Between the trimmed V and J ends, which lost 1 base and 8 bases, there was a span of 12 bases. The CDR3 here is CASSQAKGFYSPLHF. CDR3 in DNA: TGCGCCAGCAGCCAAGCAAAGGGGTTTTATTCACCCCTCCACTTT.

This clone occurred a few times. The V and J genes are TRBV29-1 and TRBJ2-3; 9 nucleotides agree with TRBD1. Germline assignment: CDR1 SQVTM and CDR2 ANQGSEA. The CDR3 runs 14 residues. J was trimmed by 4 bases and V by 6 bases; bases with no gene match: 8. The CDR3 DNA sequence: TGCAGCGTAGCCGGGACAGGGAGCCCAGATACGCAGTATTTT. Its translation is CSVAGTGSPDTQYF.